This TCR beta chain was recovered during a study of blood T cell repertoires in COVID-19. Looking at the study overall: T cells, B-cell-depleted T cells, or PBMCs supplied cDNA or gDNA.

Participant-given clinical history determined each cohort assignment. As handled by the study authors: Nucleated cell counts were estimated from reference gene primer amplification. Data came from immunoSEQ multiplex PCR; TCRdb stores just in-frame clones and leaves some out. The V and J calls and clone size were taken over from that table, and D and trimming were inferred from the DNA. The top ten clones hold 1.8% of a sample with a few hundred thousand clones, around 89% of them seen once. What was sequenced was PBMCs or T cells enriched from blood (not recorded which). The sequence was collected from a woman aged 40-49 years who had recovered from COVID-19.

The CDR3 sequence: CASSSDRNYGYTF. In nucleotides, the CDR3 is TGTGCCAGCAGCTCGGACAGAAACTATGGCTACACCTTC. The J gene is TRBJ1-2, the V gene TRBV11-2; possibly TRBD1 for D (6 bases). Germline V gene data show CDR1 as SGHAT and CDR2 as FQNNGV. Trimming pared 4 bases from V and 2 bases from J, leaving 8 bases between. The CDR3 runs 13 residues.